The 14 T cell receptor beta chains reported below all come from one sample, sequenced in a study of CD4+ T cells in melanoma. Data came from immunoSEQ multiplex PCR; TCRdb stores just in-frame clones and leaves some out. The repertoire includes roughly 110,000 clones, over 80% of them detected once, and less than 4% sits in the top ten. Sequencing was carried out using peripheral blood. These receptors originate from a human donor with melanoma.

This chain connects TRBV28 to TRBJ2-5; TRBD1 matches at 8 bases. Trimming cost V 2 bases and J 4 bases; bases outside gene matches: 3. The CDR3 runs 14 residues. Germline assignment: CDR1 MDHEN and CDR2 SYDVKM. The CDR3 nucleotides read TGTGCCAGCAGTTTAGTAGGACAGGGAGAGACCCAGTACTTC. Protein product: CASSLVGQGETQYF.

This chain joins TRBV29-1 and TRBJ1-2; D is unclear. This CDR3 comprises 10 residues. Trimming stripped 3 bases from V and 8 bases from J, with 7 bases between. The V gene's germline CDR1 is SQVTM and CDR2 ANQGSEA. The CDR3 sequence is CSVDSDGYTF. CDR3 coding DNA: TGCAGCGTTGATTCGGACGGCTACACCTTC.

V is TRBV7-2 and J is TRBJ2-7; no definite D call. The CDR3 loop spans 14 amino acids. The germline CDR1 and CDR2 sequences are SGHTA and FQGNSA. Trimming cost V 2 bases and J 4 bases, with 12 bases left between them. The CDR3 coding sequence is TGTGCCAGCAGCTTATGGGGAAGCATATACGAGCAGTACTTC. This encodes CASSLWGSIYEQYF.

CDR3 residues: CASSVDGRVAGELFF. CDR3 nucleotides: TGTGCCAGCAGCGTAGACGGGCGGGTTGCCGGGGAGCTGTTTTTT. This chain joins TRBV9 and TRBJ2-2; possible D gene TRBD2, 5 bases. Germline V gene lookup returns CDR1 SGDLS and CDR2 YYNGEE. Trimming pared 0 bases from V and 6 bases from J, leaving 12 bases between. The CDR3 totals 15 residues.

The chain uses TRBV19 and TRBJ2-2; 7 positions match TRBD1. From germline, CDR1 is LNHDA and CDR2 SQIVND (reference sequence). V was pared by 4 bases and J by 7 bases, with 6 bases of the junction left unmatched. The length of the CDR3 is 14 residues. Here the CDR3 DNA reads TGTGCCAGTAGTACGGACGGGACAGTCGGGGAGCTGTTTTTT. This sequence encodes CASSTDGTVGELFF.

The J gene is TRBJ2-3, the V gene TRBV5-4, with a tentative D call TRBD2 (6 bases). Trimming stripped 4 bases from V and 4 bases from J, with 16 bases between. This CDR3 region has 15 residues. Germline V gene sequence: CDR1 SGHNT, CDR2 YYREEE (reference sequence). CDR3 region: CASSPLGGPPDTQYF. The CDR3 DNA reads TGTGCCAGCAGCCCCCTTGGAGGGCCCCCAGATACGCAGTATTTT.

V and J are TRBV4-2 and TRBJ2-7, with TRBD1 identical over 12 bases. The CDR3 has 13 amino acids. Germline CDR1 reads LGHNA; CDR2 reads YNFKEQ. J gave up 7 bases and V 5 bases, and 3 bases lay outside the gene matches. The chain's CDR3 is CASSGDRGREQYF. The CDR3 DNA reads TGTGCCAGCAGCGGGGACAGGGGGCGTGAGCAGTACTTC.

J is TRBJ2-7 and V is TRBV7-2; weak D call: TRBD2 (5 bases). The V gene's germline CDR1 is SGHTA and CDR2 FQGNSA. The CDR3 is 13 residues long. Between the trimmed V and J ends, which lost 3 bases and 6 bases, there was a span of 12 bases. The CDR3 bases are TGTGCCAGCAGCTTTGGGGAGCTTAGCGAGCAGTACTTC. Protein: CASSFGELSEQYF.

This chain joins TRBV27 and TRBJ1-5, with D tentatively TRBD1 (6 bases). Germline V CDR1 and CDR2: MNHEY, SMNVEV (reference sequence). V lost 5 bases, J lost 2 bases, and 25 bases lay in between. CDR3 length equals 19 residues. The CDR3 protein is CASSRVQGGGLLRNQPQHF. CDR3 nucleotide sequence: TGTGCCAGCAGTAGGGTACAGGGTGGGGGCCTGTTACGCAATCAGCCCCAGCATTTT.

The chain links TRBV19 to TRBJ2-7; D possibly corresponds to TRBD1 (6 bases). The CDR3 is 13 residues long. Trimming left V 5 bases short and J 0 bases short, with 8 bases between. CDR1 is LNHDA, CDR2 SQIVND, per germline (reference sequence). CDR3 sequence (DNA): TGTGCCAGTAGTGACAGGCCCTCCTACGAGCAGTACTTC. This codes for CASSDRPSYEQYF.

This chain uses TRBV6-5 with TRBJ2-2; unclear D gene. Germline CDR1 MNHEY, CDR2 SVGAGI. This CDR3 contains 15 residues. V was shortened by 7 bases and J by 2 bases, with 14 bases between the two germline ends. The CDR3 region has the DNA TGTGCCAGCACTCAATGGGCTAGTAACACCGGGGAGCTGTTTTTT. The encoded protein is CASTQWASNTGELFF.

The chain couples TRBV5-1 to TRBJ2-2; TRBD1 might be the D (6 bases). Germline lookup yields CDR1 SGHRS and CDR2 YFSETQ. The CDR3 runs 15 residues. The germline V and J ends were trimmed by 4 bases and 4 bases, with 14 bases remaining between them. The DNA of the CDR3 is TGCGCCAGCAGCCACCCACAGGGAAGCACCGGGGAGCTGTTTTTT. Translating gives CASSHPQGSTGELFF.

The chain carries TRBV19 and TRBJ1-2, with D unresolved. The CDR3 is 18 residues long. V shed 5 bases and J shed 0 bases, with 22 bases lying between them. CDR1 is LNHDA, CDR2 SQIVND, per germline (reference sequence). CDR3 DNA: TGTGCCAGTAGTCCCGGTTGGGCCAAGGACTTCTCTAACTATGGCTACACCTTC. Its translation is CASSPGWAKDFSNYGYTF. Full variable domain (outside the CDR3, taken from reference TRBV19 and TRBJ1-2): DGGITQSPKYLFRKEGQNVTLSCEQNLNHDAMYWYRQDPGQGLRLIYYSQIVNDFQKGDIAEGYSVSREKKESFPLTVTSAQKNPTAFYLCASSPGWAKDFSNYGYTFGSGTRLTVV.

V is TRBV14 and J is TRBJ2-3; D remains ambiguous. In germline, CDR1 is SGHDN, CDR2 FVKESK. The CDR3 extends over 14 amino acids. V was shortened by 3 bases and J by 4 bases, with 11 bases between the two germline ends. CDR3 nucleotide sequence: TGTGCCAGCAGCCAGGCCAGGCGGCCAGATACGCAGTATTTT. It translates to CASSQARRPDTQYF.